The T cell receptor (beta chain) under discussion was sequenced for a study of CD8+ T cells in alopecia areata. With V trimmed by 7 bases and J by 0 bases, 4 bases remained unmatched. The CDR3 totals 15 residues. Germline CDR1 SGHRS, CDR2 YFSETQ. Sequencing relied on a cDNA template that was reverse transcribed from extracted RNA. The method was immunoSEQ multiplex PCR; TCRdb's version includes in-frame clones alone and lacks a portion of them. This sample has about 170,000 clones, with roughly 63% found just once. As to treatment: oral pan-JAK inhibitor, 5-10 mg twice daily. J is TRBJ2-6 and V is TRBV5-1; 7 positions match TRBD1. The material sequenced was CD4+ T cells sorted from blood, taken at approximately week 56, from a patient treated with tofacitinib. The receptor's source is a human donor with alopecia areata. CDR3 sequence: CASETGSSGANVLTF. The DNA of the CDR3 is TGCGCCAGCGAGACAGGGAGCTCTGGGGCCAACGTCCTGACTTTC.